These T cell receptor beta chains were read from a single sample in a study of blood T cell repertoires in COVID-19. TCRdb's copy holds only in-frame clones and misses some; the assay was immunoSEQ multiplex PCR. The sample has 180,000 or so clones; about four fifths are singletons. Sequenced sample: peripheral blood. Receptor source: a woman in her thirties or forties with COVID-19, enrolled during active disease. Both conserved end residues are part of each CDR3. A D gene is named only where the DNA matches it firmly. Only some rows state a clone size, as once, few, many or a class for expanded clones.

TRBV19	.	.	TRBJ2-2	CASNNPIAGPNTGELFF	TGTGCCAGCAACAACCCGATTGCAGGTCCAAACACCGGGGAGCTGTTTTTT
TRBV4-2	.	.	TRBJ2-1	CASSHGAGYEQFF	TGTGCCAGCAGCCATGGCGCAGGGTATGAGCAGTTCTTC
TRBV9	.	.	TRBJ1-5	CASSVGTADSNQPQHF	TGTGCCAGCAGCGTAGGGACAGCAGATAGCAATCAGCCCCAGCATTTT
TRBV10-3	.	.	TRBJ1-6	CAISEGGLGLSGVNSPLHF	TGTGCCATCAGTGAAGGGGGATTGGGGCTTAGTGGGGTGAATTCACCCCTCCACTTT
TRBV6-5	.	.	TRBJ2-6	CASSLTGANVLTF	TGTGCCAGCAGCCTAACTGGGGCCAACGTCCTGACTTTC
TRBV20-1	.	.	TRBJ2-4	CSASMMGDKFLVKNIQYF	TGCAGTGCTAGTATGATGGGCGATAAATTCTTGGTCAAAAACATTCAGTACTTC
TRBV6-5	.	.	TRBJ1-1	CASTRAMNTEAFF	TGTGCCAGCACGCGGGCCATGAACACTGAAGCTTTCTTT
TRBV7-3	.	TRBD2	TRBJ2-1	CASSLIAGGPDEQFF	TGTGCCAGCAGCTTAATAGCGGGAGGGCCCGATGAGCAGTTCTTC
TRBV11-2	few	TRBD2	TRBJ2-1	CASRLTSGGAASYNEQFF	TGTGCCAGCAGGCTAACTAGCGGGGGGGCCGCGTCCTACAATGAGCAGTTCTTC
TRBV19	.	.	TRBJ1-5	CASSPQGEPQHF	TGTGCCAGTAGTCCACAGGGAGAGCCCCAGCATTTT
TRBV28	.	TRBD1	TRBJ2-7	CASSLLGQGLDEQYF	TGTGCCAGCAGTTTATTAGGACAGGGGCTCGACGAGCAGTACTTC
TRBV29-1	.	TRBD2	TRBJ2-1	CSVPELTGGKFF	TGCAGCGTTCCGGAGTTAACGGGAGGGAAGTTCTTC
TRBV4-1	.	.	TRBJ1-4	CASSQDPGRADLNEKLFF	TGCGCCAGCAGCCAAGACCCCGGTCGAGCGGATTTGAATGAAAAACTGTTTTTT